The 5 T cell receptor beta chains listed next were all sequenced from one sample in a study of blood T cells in healthy people across ages. A second PCR, run for roughly 6 to 11 cycles, used a sample-barcoded 5' primer plus a J-beta primer mix. MiXCR was run by TCRdb on the 5' RACE reads, yielding one entry per CDR3 protein. The sample includes around 500,000 distinct CDR3 sequences, about 29% of them seen just once. In addition, the sample was reused for a study of T cells of mothers and their children.

The sample taken for sequencing was blood. The receptors originated from a boy aged 2 to 9 in good health.

This chain connects TRBV7-9 to TRBJ2-2; D is possibly TRBD1 (6 bases). V lost 1 base to trimming and J lost 5 bases, with 17 bases between them. The CDR3 spans 17 residues. The germline V gene encodes CDR1 SEHNR and CDR2 FQNEAQ (reference sequence). CDR3: CASSLGSGQRWTGELFF. The CDR3 DNA reads TGTGCCAGCAGCTTAGGTTCTGGACAGCGTTGGACCGGGGAGCTGTTTTTT. Filled out from reference TRBV7-9 and TRBJ2-2, the complete variable domain reads DTGVSQNPRHKITKRGQNVTFRCDPISEHNRLYWYRQTLGQGPEFLTYFQNEAQLEKSRLLSDRFSAERPKGSFSTLEIQRTEQGDSAMYLCASSLGSGQRWTGELFFGEGSRLTVL.

The rearrangement uses TRBV7-3 and TRBJ2-4; tentative D call: TRBD1 (5 bases). Germline V gives CDR1 SGHTA, CDR2 FQGTGA. Trimming cost V 1 base and J 15 bases, with 16 bases left between them. This CDR3 spans 13 amino acids. The CDR3 DNA sequence: TGTGCCAGCAGCTTAAGTTCGGAGACAGTTAGGTACTTC. It codes for CASSLSSETVRYF.

This clonotype showed up many times. This chain links TRBV30 with TRBJ1-2; D ambiguous. CDR1 and CDR2 from the germline V gene are GTSNPN and SVGIG (reference sequence). Trimming removed 2 bases at V and 8 bases at J, with 12 bases between. This CDR3 is built from 12 residues. The CDR3 loop reads CAWSPLYGGYTF. Here the CDR3 DNA reads TGTGCCTGGAGTCCCCTTTACGGGGGCTACACCTTC.

The rearrangement joins TRBV27 to TRBJ2-3; 10 nucleotides match TRBD2. The germline V gene encodes CDR1 MNHEY and CDR2 SMNVEV (reference sequence). With V trimmed by 6 bases and J by 6 bases, 12 bases remained unmatched. The CDR3 has 16 residues. This chain's CDR3 is CASRSLAGGRGDTQYF. The DNA of the CDR3 is TGTGCCAGCAGATCATTAGCGGGGGGCCGAGGGGATACGCAGTATTTT.

The rearrangement links TRBV3-1 to TRBJ2-7, with TRBD1 matching 8 bases. CDR1 is LGHDT, CDR2 YNNKEL, per germline (reference sequence). Germline trimming cut 4 bases from V and 6 bases from J; bases unmatched to any gene: 11. The CDR3 covers 15 residues. CDR3 loop: CASSPSNRTGCEQYF. CDR3 in DNA: TGTGCCAGCAGCCCTTCGAACCGGACAGGGTGCGAGCAGTACTTC.